The 3 T cell receptor beta chains below come from one sample, sequenced in a study of Graves' ophthalmopathy and Graves' hyperthyroidism. RNA transcripts were the template, and TCR beta CDR3 regions were amplified from them. First-round RT-PCR relied on HTBI primers, and a second-round multiplex PCR came next. One entry per CDR3 protein results from TCRdb running MiXCR on the multiplex PCR reads. Of about 600,000 distinct CDR3 sequences listed, approximately 35% are singletons. Sequencing was done on a sample of peripheral blood or thyroid tissue (not recorded which). The source of these receptors is an adult man with Graves' hyperthyroidism.

Details on this clonotype: This may stem from a read error, because a much larger clone lies one nucleotide away. The chain employs TRBV7-9 and TRBJ2-7, with TRBD2 matching over 14 bases. CDR3 size: 17 residues. Germline V gene sequence: CDR1 SEHNR, CDR2 FQNEAQ (reference sequence). CDR3 in DNA: TGTGCCAGCAGTTCCGGGACTAGCGGGAGTCTACTCGGGGAGCGGCACTTC. Amino acids: CASSSGTSGSLLGERHF.

This clonotype occurred many times. The chain combines TRBV7-8 with TRBJ1-1, with D perhaps TRBD1 (6 bases). Trimming removed 6 bases from V and 4 bases from J, with 12 bases in between. The CDR3 has 13 amino acids. CDR1 SGHVS and CDR2 FQNEAQ come from the germline V gene. For the CDR3, the DNA is TGTGCCAGCAGGCTCGACAGGCTCACTGAAGCTTTCTTT. The encoded protein is CASRLDRLTEAFF.

V and J are TRBV20-1 and TRBJ2-7, with a possible D match to TRBD1 (6 bases). The J call may be faulty, since TRBJ2-1 better matches the DNA end. Germline CDR1 and CDR2: DFQATT and SNEGSKA (reference sequence). The CDR3 loop spans 14 amino acids. CDR3: CSARGASSYNEQFF. CDR3 DNA sequence: TGCAGTGCTAGGGGGGCCTCTTCCTACAATGAGCAGTTCTTC.